This T cell receptor (beta chain) was recorded in a study of OX40 agonist ivuxolimab in advanced cancers. Study as a whole: Those treated in dose escalation had hepatocellular carcinoma, melanoma, renal cell cancer or head and neck cancer.

Study-level findings and limits: The expanded peripheral T cells' antigen specificity was not determined. Relative to CD4+ cells, CD8+ T cells on average had more expanded clones. Some nonresponders also had low normalized T-cell clonal expansion.

Only in-frame clones appear in the TCRdb table, and some are missing; sequencing was by immunoSEQ multiplex PCR. Altogether roughly 20,000 clones are present, 79% being singletons, with the ten largest covering 25% to 40%. Germline loops: CDR1 SEHNR, CDR2 FQNEAQ (reference sequence). Trimming left V 3 bases short and J 4 bases short, with 7 bases between. The CDR3 loop spans 12 amino acids. A note on this clone: Its antigen is unidentified.

This chain joins TRBV7-9 and TRBJ2-7; tentative D call: TRBD1 (5 bases). This TCR was recovered from an adult with an advanced solid tumor such as melanoma, head and neck, liver or kidney cancer. Specimen: CD4+ or CD8+ T cells sorted from blood, collected in a trial of the OX40 agonist ivuxolimab. CDR3 protein: CASSFQGYEQYF. CDR3 nucleotide sequence: TGTGCCAGCAGCTTCCAGGGTTACGAGCAGTACTTC.